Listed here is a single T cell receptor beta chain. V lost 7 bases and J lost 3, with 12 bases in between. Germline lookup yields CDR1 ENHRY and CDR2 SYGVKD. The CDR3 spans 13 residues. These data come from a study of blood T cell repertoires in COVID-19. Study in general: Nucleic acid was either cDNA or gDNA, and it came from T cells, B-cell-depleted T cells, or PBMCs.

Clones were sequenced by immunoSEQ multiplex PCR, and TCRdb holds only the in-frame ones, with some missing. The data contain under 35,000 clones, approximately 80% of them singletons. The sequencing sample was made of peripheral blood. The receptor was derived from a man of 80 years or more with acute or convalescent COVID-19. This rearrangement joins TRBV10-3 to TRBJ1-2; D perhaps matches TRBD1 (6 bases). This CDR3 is CAIKQGQDYGYTF. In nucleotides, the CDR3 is TGTGCCATCAAACAGGGTCAGGACTATGGCTACACCTTC.